The 27 T cell receptor beta chains presented below share a single source sample, sequenced in a study of blood T cell repertoires in COVID-19. Clones were read by immunoSEQ multiplex PCR, and TCRdb kept only the in-frame ones, dropping some. Counted here are 56,000 or so clones, about 86% occurring once; the ten biggest clones make up approximately 4%. Source material: peripheral blood. These receptors all stem from a middle-aged man with acute or convalescent COVID-19.

The rearrangement uses TRBV2 and TRBJ1-4; D uncertain. CDR1 and CDR2 from the germline V gene are SNHLY and FYNNEI. The V end was cut by 3 bases, the J end by 7 bases, with 15 bases between. CDR3 size: 15 residues. The CDR3 nucleotides are TGTGCCAGCAGTGACCCCTGGAGGGAGGGTGAAAAACTGTTTTTT. This encodes CASSDPWREGEKLFF.

The chain has TRBV6-5 and TRBJ1-5, with 9 nucleotides matching TRBD1. V shed 5 bases, J shed 5 bases, and the junction held 4 bases outside the gene matches. The CDR3 has 14 amino acids. Germline V lookup: CDR1 MNHEY, CDR2 SVGAGI. The CDR3 region has the DNA TGTGCCAGCAGTACCAGGACAGGGGATCAGCCCCAGCATTTT. Protein sequence: CASSTRTGDQPQHF.

This chain joins TRBV11-3 and TRBJ2-5; D possibly corresponds to TRBD1 (5 bases). CDR3 length: 15 amino acids. With 0 bases removed from V and 1 base from J, the gap between germline ends came to 9 bases. CDR1 is SGHNT, CDR2 YENEEA, per germline. For the CDR3, the DNA is TGTGCCAGCAGCTTAGATGCAGGGCCCCAAGAGACCCAGTACTTC. Translated: CASSLDAGPQETQYF.

V is TRBV11-2 and J is TRBJ1-6, with D unclear. Trimming stripped 3 bases from V and 1 base from J, with 4 bases between. CDR1 and CDR2 from the germline V gene are SGHAT and FQNNGV. CDR3 length: 14 residues. The CDR3 DNA is TGTGCCAGCAGCTTCAGATCCTATAATTCACCCCTCCACTTT. This translates into CASSFRSYNSPLHF.

This chain uses TRBV6-5 with TRBJ2-5; maybe TRBD2 (6 bases). The V gene lost 8 bases and the J gene lost 2 bases, with 18 bases spanning the gap. Germline V gene lookup returns CDR1 MNHEY and CDR2 SVGAGI. The CDR3 runs to 15 residues. The CDR3 DNA follows: TGTGCCAGCGTCAGAGACCCGAGCGGGCAAGAGACCCAGTACTTC. Translation gives CASVRDPSGQETQYF.

The chain uses TRBV27 and TRBJ1-1; TRBD1 aligns across 7 bases. V lost 6 bases, J lost 6 bases, and 10 bases stayed unmatched. From germline, CDR1 is MNHEY and CDR2 SMNVEV (reference sequence). This CDR3 contains 14 residues. This chain's CDR3 is CASRPTAGTAEAFF. CDR3 nucleotide sequence: TGTGCCAGCAGGCCAACGGCCGGGACAGCTGAAGCTTTCTTT.

The rearrangement joins TRBV4-1 to TRBJ1-1; tentative D call: TRBD1 (5 bases). The germline CDR1 and CDR2 sequences are MGHRA and YSYEKL. V gave up 2 bases and J gave up 4 bases, with 11 bases separating them. The CDR3 is 14 residues long. The chain's CDR3 is CASSQKMGGTEAFF. The CDR3, as DNA: TGCGCCAGCAGCCAAAAAATGGGGGGCACTGAAGCTTTCTTT.

This rearrangement joins TRBV11-2 to TRBJ1-6; the match to TRBD1 covers 9 bases. Germline V CDR1 and CDR2: SGHAT, FQNNGV. This CDR3 comprises 15 residues. J lost 7 bases, V lost 5 bases, and 6 bases had no gene match. The CDR3: CASSIGTGSNSPLHF. DNA of the CDR3: TGTGCCAGCAGCATCGGGACAGGGTCAAATTCACCCCTCCACTTT.

The rearrangement links TRBV5-4 to TRBJ2-7; the D gene is possibly TRBD2 (6 bases). The CDR3 totals 15 residues. Germline V gene data show CDR1 as SGHNT and CDR2 as YYREEE (reference sequence). V lost 0 bases and J lost 3, with 13 bases in between. CDR3 in DNA: TGTGCCAGCAGCTTGGGGTGGGGGACTCGCTACGAGCAGTACTTC. It translates to CASSLGWGTRYEQYF.

The chain couples TRBV10-2 to TRBJ1-1; TRBD1 agrees at 8 bases. Germline lookup yields CDR1 WSHSY and CDR2 SAAADI. The ends lost 2 bases at V and 6 bases at J; junction bases unmatched: 5. This CDR3 has 14 amino acids. The CDR3 region has the DNA TGCGCCAGCAGTGAGGGGACAGGTTTTGCTGAAGCTTTCTTT. This translates into CASSEGTGFAEAFF.

V is TRBV5-5 and J is TRBJ1-1, with a possible D match to TRBD1 (5 bases). CDR3 length: 12 residues. Germline CDR1 and CDR2: SGHKS and YYEKEE (reference sequence). The V and J ends lost 2 bases and 4 bases respectively, with 6 bases between them. As DNA, the CDR3 is TGTGCCAGCAGCTTCGGGGGCACTGAAGCTTTCTTT. It specifies CASSFGGTEAFF.

The chain carries TRBV7-3 and TRBJ2-1; the match to TRBD2 covers 12 bases. The junction had 6 bases not matched to a gene; V was cut back by 4 bases and J by 5 bases. Germline CDR1 reads SGHTA; CDR2 reads FQGTGA. The CDR3 runs to 16 residues. For the CDR3, the DNA is TGTGCCAGCAGCTCCCGGACTAGCGGGGCCCACAATGAGCAGTTCTTC. It translates to CASSSRTSGAHNEQFF.

In its sample, this clone is medium-sized. The chain employs TRBV2 and TRBJ2-7, with D uncertain. CDR1 SNHLY and CDR2 FYNNEI come from the germline V gene. The CDR3 loop spans 13 amino acids. V was trimmed by 2 bases and J by 0 bases, leaving 5 bases between them. The CDR3 region has the DNA TGTGCCAGCAGTGAAACGAGCTCCTACGAGCAGTACTTC. Protein sequence: CASSETSSYEQYF.

This sequence joins TRBV6-4 and TRBJ2-3; D is possibly TRBD2 (5 bases). Between the trimmed V and J ends, which lost 2 bases and 4 bases, there was a span of 7 bases. Germline assignment: CDR1 MRHNA and CDR2 SNTAGT. The length of the CDR3 is 13 residues. CDR3 region: CASSDQRSDTQYF. For the CDR3, the DNA is TGTGCCAGCAGTGACCAGCGGTCAGATACGCAGTATTTT.

V is TRBV18 and J is TRBJ2-1, with 10 bases identical to TRBD2. CDR1 KGHSH and CDR2 LQKENI come from the germline V gene. Trimming at V came to 2 bases and at J to 4 bases, leaving 2 bases not matched to a gene. The CDR3 runs to 15 residues. CDR3 nucleotides: TGTGCCAGCTCACCAGGAGCGGGAGGGTACAATGAGCAGTTCTTC. It is translated as CASSPGAGGYNEQFF.

This clone has just one count. The J gene is TRBJ2-5, the V gene TRBV10-3; the match to TRBD2 covers 7 bases. Germline CDR1 is ENHRY and CDR2 is SYGVKD. The ends lost 3 bases at V and 3 bases at J; junction bases unmatched: 7. There are 15 residues in the CDR3. CDR3 sequence (DNA): TGTGCCATCAGTGATAAGTCGCTAGCGGAAGAGACCCAGTACTTC. Its translation: CAISDKSLAEETQYF.

The rearrangement links TRBV9 to TRBJ1-1; D remains unclear. The CDR3 covers 13 residues. The ends were cut back, 0 bases at V and 5 bases at J, with 8 bases in the middle. Germline V gene lookup returns CDR1 SGDLS and CDR2 YYNGEE. This chain's CDR3 is CASSVDGETEAFF. As DNA, the CDR3 is TGTGCCAGCAGCGTAGACGGAGAGACTGAAGCTTTCTTT.

This chain links TRBV30 with TRBJ2-7; 9 nucleotides agree with TRBD1. The germline V gene has CDR1 GTSNPN and CDR2 SVGIG (reference sequence). The CDR3 is made up of 15 amino acids. The junction had 8 bases not matched to a gene; V was cut back by 3 bases and J by 2 bases. CDR3 region: CAWRAMGQGTYEQYF. The CDR3 nucleotides are TGTGCCTGGAGGGCCATGGGACAGGGCACCTACGAGCAGTACTTC.

The chain has TRBV18 and TRBJ1-1; a possible D gene is TRBD1 (6 bases). V gave up 3 bases and J gave up 4 bases, with 18 bases separating them. Germline V gene data show CDR1 as KGHSH and CDR2 as LQKENI. The CDR3 loop spans 16 amino acids. The CDR3 is CASSPNLQGSVTEAFF. The CDR3 coding sequence is TGTGCCAGCTCACCTAATCTTCAGGGGAGTGTCACTGAAGCTTTCTTT.

The CDR3 sequence is CASSSISRGYTF. CDR3 in DNA: TGTGCCAGCAGCTCGATTAGCCGGGGCTACACCTTC. The V and J genes are TRBV13 and TRBJ1-2; D is uncertain. The germline V gene has CDR1 PRHDT and CDR2 FYEKMQ (reference sequence). V was trimmed by 4 bases and J by 8 bases, leaving 11 bases between them. The CDR3 contains 12 residues.

This chain links TRBV5-4 with TRBJ1-3, with D perhaps TRBD1 (5 bases). The CDR3 runs 16 residues. Germline CDR1 reads SGHNT; CDR2 reads YYREEE (reference sequence). Trimming cost V 0 bases and J 0 bases, with 10 bases left between them. The CDR3 region has the DNA TGTGCCAGCAGCTTGGCCTTAGGGGACTCTGGAAACACCATATATTTT. Its translation is CASSLALGDSGNTIYF. Full variable domain (rest looked up from reference TRBV5-4 and TRBJ1-3): ETGVTQSPTHLIKTRGQQVTLRCSSQSGHNTVSWYQQALGQGPQFIFQYYREEENGRGNFPPRFSGLQFPNYSSELNVNALELDDSALYLCASSLALGDSGNTIYFGEGSWLTVV.

The CDR3 DNA sequence: TGTGCCAGCAGTTTAGGGCAGACCTACGAGCAGTACTTC. Translation gives CASSLGQTYEQYF. The rearrangement links TRBV27 to TRBJ2-7; D call uncertain. The CDR3 extends over 13 amino acids. Trimming removed 2 bases from V and 2 bases from J, with 7 bases in between. Germline CDR1 and CDR2: MNHEY and SMNVEV (reference sequence).

The chain carries TRBV19 and TRBJ1-1; D unresolved. The V gene lost 7 bases and the J gene lost 1 base, with 10 bases spanning the gap. Germline V lookup: CDR1 LNHDA, CDR2 SQIVND (reference sequence). The CDR3 runs to 13 residues. The CDR3 nucleotides read TGTGCCAGTACCCTTACACAGAACACTGAAGCTTTCTTT. It translates to CASTLTQNTEAFF.

The chain uses TRBV3-1 (or the pseudogene TRBV3-2) and TRBJ1-6; a weak D match, TRBD1 (6 bases). Germline assignment: CDR1 LGHDT and CDR2 YNNKEL (reference sequence). This CDR3 spans 14 amino acids. Trimming stripped 0 bases from V and 10 bases from J, with 10 bases between. CDR3 protein: CASSQEGGSSPLHF. DNA for the CDR3: TGTGCCAGCAGCCAAGAAGGGGGTAGCTCACCCCTCCACTTT.

The rearrangement links TRBV4-1 to TRBJ2-7; D is uncertain. The CDR3 totals 14 residues. V lost 1 base to trimming and J lost 0 bases, with 7 bases between them. Germline CDR1 reads MGHRA; CDR2 reads YSYEKL. The CDR3 here is CASSQAMSSYEQYF. The CDR3 nucleotides are TGCGCCAGCAGCCAAGCTATGAGCTCCTACGAGCAGTACTTC.

This chain links TRBV2 with TRBJ2-5, with 7 bases lining up with TRBD1. V shed 7 bases and J 1 base; nucleotides not matched to a gene: 3. CDR3 length: 13 residues. CDR1 is SNHLY, CDR2 FYNNEI, per germline. The DNA of the CDR3 is TGTGCCAGCAACGGGGACAGCCAAGAGACCCAGTACTTC. Translated: CASNGDSQETQYF.

V usage is TRBV30 and J usage is TRBJ1-3; 8 bases match TRBD1. V was clipped by 4 bases and J by 0 bases; unmatched bases: 11. Germline-derived CDR1 and CDR2 are GTSNPN and SVGIG (reference sequence). The CDR3 totals 17 residues. CDR3 residues: CAWNRGRVSPSGNTIYF. CDR3 nucleotides: TGTGCCTGGAACAGGGGGAGGGTCAGTCCCTCTGGAAACACCATATATTTT.